The T cell receptor (beta chain) described here comes from a study of blood T cell repertoires in COVID-19. Trimming removed 8 bases from V and 1 base from J, with 15 bases in between. CDR1 MNHEY and CDR2 SVGAGI come from the germline V gene. This CDR3 is built from 15 residues. TCRdb's copy holds only in-frame clones and misses some; the assay was immunoSEQ multiplex PCR. The data contain approximately 200,000 clones, 65% to 90% of them singletons. The origin of this receptor is a woman aged 25 to 39 who had been exposed to COVID-19. The genes are TRBV6-5 and TRBJ1-5; TRBD1 is a possible D gene (5 bases). Source material: PBMCs or T cells enriched from blood (not recorded which). The CDR3 DNA sequence: TGTGCCAGCGGAGCAGGGTGGGGAAGCAATCAGCCCCAGCATTTT. Translation: CASGAGWGSNQPQHF.